This T cell receptor beta chain was documented in a study of blood T cells in healthy people across ages. Germline V CDR1 and CDR2: SQVTM, ANQGSEA. V dropped 1 base and J dropped 12; count of bases not matched to a gene: 4. The CDR3 runs to 11 residues. Next came a second PCR, run for roughly 7 to 12 cycles, which used a sample-barcoded 5' primer along with a J-beta primer mix. One entry per CDR3 protein, called by TCRdb with MiXCR from the 5' RACE reads. This table has 580,000 or so distinct CDR3 sequences, about 45% appearing once. What was sequenced was blood. The receptor's source is a man older than 75 in good health. The chain has TRBV29-1 and TRBJ1-1, with 8 bases identical to TRBD1. The DNA for the CDR3 is TGCAGCGTTGAAGGGACAGGGAGGACTTTCTTT. Its protein is CSVEGTGRTFF.